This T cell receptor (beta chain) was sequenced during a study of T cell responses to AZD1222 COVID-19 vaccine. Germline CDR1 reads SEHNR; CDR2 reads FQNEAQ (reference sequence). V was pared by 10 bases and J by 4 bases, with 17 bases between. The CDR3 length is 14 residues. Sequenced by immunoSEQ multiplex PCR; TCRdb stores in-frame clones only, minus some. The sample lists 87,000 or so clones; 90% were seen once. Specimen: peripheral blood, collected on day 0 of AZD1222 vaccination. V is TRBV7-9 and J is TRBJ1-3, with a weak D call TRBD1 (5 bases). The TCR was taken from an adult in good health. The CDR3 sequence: CATSLRGTGNTIYF. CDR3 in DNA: TGTGCCACATCTCTCCGGGGCACGGGAAACACCATATATTTT.